This T cell receptor beta chain was identified during a study of cytomegalovirus exposure and HLA in healthy donors. At the level of the study: Out of 150 million to 200 million T cells, an earlier analysis found some 110 million unique TCR beta sequences in total. The study's findings and limits: A later analysis linked a missense DCLRE1C variant to TCR beta V- and J-gene trimming. The authors later found HLA-associated TCR beta chains more clonally expanded than equally common others.

Germline loops: CDR1 MNHEY, CDR2 SMNVEV (reference sequence). Trimming removed 5 bases at V and 0 bases at J, with 11 bases between. This CDR3 is 15 amino acids long. Remarks on this clone: What it binds is unknown.

The PCR ran on 60 Vbeta and 13 Jbeta primers. In the original analysis: Unique TCR beta chains numbered around 80 million in a later analysis, with 10 million to 14 million shared. Method: immunoSEQ multiplex PCR; TCRdb's copy keeps in-frame clones and lacks some. V and J calls and clone size come straight from that table; D and trimming were deduced from the DNA. The sample has some 150,000 clones, about 80% seen once. The clonotype was recovered from a man aged 40-55 years in good health and CMV-seropositive. The chain joins TRBV27 to TRBJ2-1; D ambiguous. Sequencing was carried out using PBMCs. The chain's CDR3 is CASSHYPSSYNEQFF. The CDR3, as DNA: TGTGCCAGCAGTCACTACCCCAGCTCCTACAATGAGCAGTTCTTC.